What follows are 5 T cell receptor beta chains derived from one specimen sequenced in a study of spatial heterogeneity in lung cancer (dated by TCRdb to about 2019). Interpreted using the paper, the time point label stands for: blood at routine non-recurrence follow-up after resection. Library preparation used 5' RACE. Sequencing used a NextSeq 500. TCRdb took the public reads, trimmed them with fastp at Q25, ran MiXCR for clone calling and kept in-frame beta chains. Under each unique CDR3 protein, matching rows form one entry showing the most common genes and DNA. Within this sample are about 47,000 distinct CDR3 sequences, with approximately 12% of them counted one time only. 30% to 40% of the sample belongs to the ten largest clones. The sequenced sample was PBMCs, obtained at follow-up. The receptors here all came from a male donor with early-stage non-small cell lung cancer.

The CDR3: CASSQDRISYTF. The CDR3 DNA follows: TGTGCCAGCAGCCAAGATCGAATTTCCTACACCTTC. The chain is built from TRBV14 and TRBJ1-2, with D unresolved. The germline gives CDR1 SGHDN, CDR2 FVKESK. Trimming took off 0 bases at V and 10 bases at J, with 9 bases between the two ends. The CDR3 totals 12 residues.

This rearrangement joins TRBV20-1 to TRBJ2-7; a possible D gene is TRBD2 (6 bases). V was pared by 7 bases and J by 2 bases, with 18 bases between. The CDR3 totals 14 residues. Germline-derived CDR1 and CDR2 are DFQATT and SNEGSKA (reference sequence). CDR3 DNA: TGCAGTGTGCCCGGGGACTCCGGGCCCTACGAGCAGTACTTC. Translation: CSVPGDSGPYEQYF.

This clonotype was counted at least ten times. The chain is built from TRBV7-2 and TRBJ1-2; TRBD1 matches 8 bases. There are 16 residues in the CDR3. V gave up 3 bases and J gave up 2 bases; unmatched junction bases: 8. The germline gives CDR1 SGHTA, CDR2 FQGNSA. CDR3 in amino acids: CASSLPPGQGNYGYTF. The CDR3 DNA reads as TGTGCCAGCAGCTTGCCCCCCGGACAGGGAAACTATGGCTACACCTTC.

This clonotype was recorded at least ten times. This rearrangement joins TRBV19 to TRBJ1-5, with D maybe TRBD1 (6 bases). Germline V gene data show CDR1 as LNHDA and CDR2 as SQIVND (reference sequence). Trimming stripped 6 bases from V and 0 bases from J, with 15 bases between. CDR3 length: 16 amino acids. CDR3 sequence: CASSFQGTFSNQPQHF. DNA for the CDR3: TGTGCCAGTAGCTTCCAGGGGACCTTTAGCAATCAGCCCCAGCATTTT.

This clonotype has a handful of counts. CDR3 bases: TGTGCCAGCAGCCGCGACAGGGTATACGAGCAGTACTTC. Translation gives CASSRDRVYEQYF. The chain recombines TRBV7-2 with TRBJ2-7; TRBD1 aligns across 7 bases. V shed 5 bases, J shed 4 bases, and the junction held 5 bases outside the gene matches. Germline V gene lookup returns CDR1 SGHTA and CDR2 FQGNSA. The CDR3 runs to 13 residues.